The sequence of this T cell receptor (beta chain) was determined in a study of blood T cells in healthy people across ages. Combining a sample-barcoded 5' primer with a J-beta primer mix, a second PCR ran for roughly 7 to 11 cycles. TCRdb reprocessed the 5' RACE reads via MiXCR and lists one record per CDR3 protein. The sample lists roughly 700,000 distinct CDR3 sequences, just under 25% occurring once. The CDR3 length is 16 residues. Germline values: CDR1 SGHTA, CDR2 FQGTGA. V trimming: 5 bases; J trimming: 5 bases; junction bases outside the gene matches: 7. The sample also formed part of further work on T cells of mothers and their children.

The V and J genes are TRBV7-3 and TRBJ2-2; TRBD2 matches at 11 bases. The sequence was obtained from a boy between 5 and 17 years old in good health. Sequencing used blood. As DNA, the CDR3 is TGTGCCAGCAGCCGACCTAGCGGGGGGTTAACCGGGGAGCTGTTTTTT. Encoded protein: CASSRPSGGLTGELFF.